Listed here are 25 T cell receptor beta chains from one sample, sequenced in a study of blood T cell repertoires in COVID-19. Sequencing was performed with immunoSEQ multiplex PCR; in TCRdb, only in-frame clones are kept and a portion is missing. The table lists fewer than 250,000 clones, about nine tenths of them singletons, with around a tenth in the top ten. The specimen was peripheral blood. The receptors come from a man aged 45 to 65 with COVID-19, enrolled during active disease.

J is TRBJ2-3 and V is TRBV15; D is uncertain. Germline V lookup: CDR1 LNHNV, CDR2 YYDKDF (reference sequence). There are 14 residues in the CDR3. Deletions cut 1 base from V and 1 base from J, with 6 bases between. CDR3 coding DNA: TGTGCCACCAGCAGAGTTCGCGGCACAGATACGCAGTATTTT. It yields the protein CATSRVRGTDTQYF.

The genes are TRBV5-4 and TRBJ1-1, with 8 bases fitting TRBD1. The CDR3 is 13 amino acids. Trimming took 9 bases from V and 1 from J; bases not matched to a gene: 5. The germline gives CDR1 SGHNT, CDR2 YYREEE (reference sequence). This chain's CDR3 is CATYGQGNTEAFF. DNA of the CDR3: TGTGCCACCTACGGACAGGGGAACACTGAAGCTTTCTTT.

The chain carries TRBV7-9 and TRBJ2-1; 9 positions agree with TRBD2. This CDR3 spans 15 amino acids. Germline CDR1 SEHNR, CDR2 FQNEAQ (reference sequence). Trimming at V came to 1 base and at J to 4 bases, leaving 2 bases not matched to a gene. CDR3 sequence: CASSLGGLAYNEQFF. DNA for the CDR3: TGTGCCAGCAGCTTAGGTGGACTAGCGTACAATGAGCAGTTCTTC.

This clone appeared a few times. The chain couples TRBV7-9 to TRBJ2-2, with D unclear. This CDR3 has 16 residues. CDR1 and CDR2 (germline): SEHNR, FQNEAQ (reference sequence). V dropped 3 bases and J dropped 0 bases, with 11 bases sitting between them. The CDR3 nucleotides are TGTGCCAGCAGCTTTATGGCACAACCGAACACCGGGGAGCTGTTTTTT. Translation: CASSFMAQPNTGELFF.

The chain is built from TRBV7-9 and TRBJ2-7; the D is unclear. The CDR3 loop spans 13 amino acids. Trimming cost V 6 bases and J 0 bases, with 9 bases left between them. Germline V gives CDR1 SEHNR, CDR2 FQNEAQ (reference sequence). In DNA form, the CDR3 reads TGTGCCAGCAGAATGGAGAGCTCCTACGAGCAGTACTTC. Translated: CASRMESSYEQYF.

Comments on this clone: The sample carries other DNA sequences with the same CDR3. V is TRBV5-1 and J is TRBJ2-3, with 10 nucleotides matching TRBD2. V trimming: 4 bases; J trimming: 0 bases; junction bases outside the gene matches: 2. The germline V gene has CDR1 SGHRS and CDR2 YFSETQ. CDR3 size: 15 residues. The CDR3 protein is CASSTLAGSTDTQYF. The CDR3 DNA follows: TGCGCCAGCAGCACACTAGCGGGAAGCACAGATACGCAGTATTTT.

This chain uses TRBV7-3 with TRBJ1-4; the D gene is possibly TRBD1 (6 bases). The CDR3 sequence is 15 residues long. V was shortened by 5 bases and J by 6 bases, with 16 bases between the two germline ends. Germline values: CDR1 SGHTA, CDR2 FQGTGA. The CDR3 is CASSLTGGGHEKLFF. The CDR3 DNA reads as TGTGCCAGCAGCCTCACGGGCGGGGGCCATGAAAAACTGTTTTTT.

The chain uses TRBV11-2 and TRBJ2-7; 7 bases agree with TRBD1. V trimming: 4 bases; J trimming: 0 bases; junction bases outside the gene matches: 6. This CDR3 has 15 residues. Germline V gene data show CDR1 as SGHAT and CDR2 as FQNNGV. In nucleotides, the CDR3 is TGTGCCAGCAGCTCCCTTAGGGACAGCTCCTACGAGCAGTACTTC. This translates into CASSSLRDSSYEQYF.

The chain couples TRBV28 to TRBJ2-7; D is undetermined. V was pared by 1 base and J by 5 bases, with 9 bases between. Germline V lookup: CDR1 MDHEN, CDR2 SYDVKM. This CDR3 has 13 residues. CDR3 region: CASSLSVPHEQYF. The CDR3 bases are TGTGCCAGCAGTTTATCAGTCCCCCACGAGCAGTACTTC.

The chain links TRBV20-1 to TRBJ1-2; TRBD1 might be the D (5 bases). V was trimmed by 6 bases and J by 6 bases, leaving 8 bases between them. This CDR3 is built from 10 residues. Germline CDR1 and CDR2: DFQATT and SNEGSKA (reference sequence). The CDR3 region has the DNA TGCAGTGCGGGGGGGGATGGCTACACCTTC. Its translation: CSAGGDGYTF.

The V call is TRBV30, the J call TRBJ1-3; no firm D call. CDR1 and CDR2 (germline): GTSNPN, SVGIG (reference sequence). The length of the CDR3 is 12 residues. Trimming stripped 8 bases from V and 3 bases from J, with 11 bases between. In DNA form, the CDR3 reads TGTGCCGCCGGGGAATTTGGAAACACCATATATTTT. Translation gives CAAGEFGNTIYF.

The J gene is TRBJ2-7, the V gene TRBV30, with 7 bases fitting TRBD1. V lost 6 bases, J lost 2 bases, and 4 bases stayed unmatched. Per germline, CDR1 GTSNPN and CDR2 SVGIG (reference sequence). This CDR3 region has 12 residues. DNA for the CDR3: TGTGCCTGCCGACAGGGTCCCTACGAGCAGTACTTC. This codes for CACRQGPYEQYF.

V usage is TRBV29-1 and J usage is TRBJ2-1; maybe TRBD2 (6 bases). The CDR3 has 11 amino acids. The germline V gene encodes CDR1 SQVTM and CDR2 ANQGSEA. The CDR3 region has the DNA TGCGCGGGAAGCTCCTACAATGAGCAGTTCTTC. Its translation: CAGSSYNEQFF.

This clone was observed once. The chain couples TRBV15 to TRBJ2-2; 8 bases map to TRBD2. The CDR3 sequence is 15 residues long. Germline V gene sequence: CDR1 LNHNV, CDR2 YYDKDF (reference sequence). The V and J ends lost 6 bases and 0 bases, in that order; junction bases with no gene match: 3. Here the CDR3 DNA reads TGTGCCACCAGTCGGGGGGGCCCGAACACCGGGGAGCTGTTTTTT. Translating gives CATSRGGPNTGELFF. The full variable domain, in which reference TRBV15 and TRBJ2-2 provide the parts outside the CDR3, is DAMVIQNPRYQVTQFGKPVTLSCSQTLNHNVMYWYQQKSSQAPKLLFHYYDKDFNNEADTPDNFQSRRPNTSFCFLDIRSPGLGDTAMYLCATSRGGPNTGELFFGEGSRLTVL.

The count of this clone is one. Here the CDR3 DNA reads TGCGCCAGCAGCCAGGGACATCTTACCTATTCACCCCTCCACTTT. The encoded protein is CASSQGHLTYSPLHF. The gene calls are TRBV4-3 and TRBJ1-6; perhaps TRBD1 as D (6 bases). The CDR3 contains 15 residues. With 3 bases removed from V and 8 bases from J, the gap between germline ends came to 14 bases. Germline V gene sequence: CDR1 LGHNA, CDR2 YSLEER.

This sequence joins TRBV5-1 and TRBJ2-7; perhaps TRBD1 as D (5 bases). CDR3 size: 13 residues. V lost 3 bases and J 2 bases, leaving 9 bases between the germline ends. The germline CDR1 and CDR2 sequences are SGHRS and YFSETQ. CDR3 in DNA: TGCGCCAGCAGCTACACAGGTCCCTACGAGCAGTACTTC. Translated, it gives CASSYTGPYEQYF.

The V and J genes are TRBV27 and TRBJ2-5; D perhaps matches TRBD2 (5 bases). This CDR3 is built from 15 residues. Germline lookup yields CDR1 MNHEY and CDR2 SMNVEV (reference sequence). V shed 5 bases and J shed 2 bases, with 15 bases lying between them. The CDR3 DNA reads as TGTGCCAGCAGTAAGAAGCCGGGAACACAAGAGACCCAGTACTTC. Residues: CASSKKPGTQETQYF.

This clone came up a few times. The V gene is TRBV12-3 or TRBV12-4, the J gene TRBJ1-3, with a possible D match to TRBD1 (6 bases). There are 11 residues in the CDR3. The ends were cut back, 8 bases at V and 9 bases at J, with 11 bases in the middle. As DNA, the CDR3 is TGTGCCAGCGGAACACAGGGCACCATATATTTT. This codes for CASGTQGTIYF.

This rearrangement joins TRBV19 to TRBJ1-1, with TRBD1 matching over 7 bases. The CDR3 runs to 13 residues. The germline V gene encodes CDR1 LNHDA and CDR2 SQIVND (reference sequence). Trimming at V came to 6 bases and at J to 0 bases, leaving 1 base not matched to a gene. The DNA for the CDR3 is TGTGCCAGTAGCCAGGGGGTGAACACTGAAGCTTTCTTT. This codes for CASSQGVNTEAFF. Drawing the rest from reference TRBV19 and TRBJ1-1, the complete variable domain is DGGITQSPKYLFRKEGQNVTLSCEQNLNHDAMYWYRQDPGQGLRLIYYSQIVNDFQKGDIAEGYSVSREKKESFPLTVTSAQKNPTAFYLCASSQGVNTEAFFGQGTRLTVV.

V and J are TRBV6-2 or TRBV6-3 and TRBJ1-2; no clear D gene. Trimming removed 2 bases from V and 3 bases from J, with 10 bases in between. CDR3 size: 14 residues. Per the germline V gene, CDR1 is MNHEY and CDR2 is SVGEGT. The CDR3 DNA reads as TGTGCCAGCAGTTACGCCATTGGAGACTATGGCTACACCTTC. It translates to CASSYAIGDYGYTF.

The genes are TRBV2 and TRBJ1-1; possible D gene TRBD1, 6 bases. CDR3 length: 14 amino acids. Trimming cost V 6 bases and J 4 bases, with 15 bases left between them. In germline, CDR1 is SNHLY, CDR2 FYNNEI. CDR3: CASSRRQALTEAFF. The CDR3 nucleotides are TGTGCCAGCAGCCGACGACAGGCCCTCACTGAAGCTTTCTTT.

The chain couples TRBV7-2 to TRBJ1-5; D possibly corresponds to TRBD1 (5 bases). The CDR3 spans 15 residues. CDR1 and CDR2 from the germline V gene are SGHTA and FQGNSA. V was clipped by 5 bases and J by 5 bases, with 16 bases between them. The CDR3 sequence: CASSPDSTSYQPQHF. As DNA, the CDR3 is TGTGCCAGCAGCCCCGACAGCACCTCCTATCAGCCCCAGCATTTT. The variable domain in full, with the rest retrieved from reference TRBV7-2 and TRBJ1-5, is GAGVSQSPSNKVTEKGKDVELRCDPISGHTALYWYRQSLGQGLEFLIYFQGNSAPDKSGLPSDRFSAERTGGSVSTLTIQRTQQEDSAVYLCASSPDSTSYQPQHFGDGTRLSIL.

The rearrangement uses TRBV14 and TRBJ2-1; 8 nucleotides line up with TRBD1. The CDR3 totals 16 residues. Per germline, CDR1 SGHDN and CDR2 FVKESK. The V gene end was trimmed by 2 bases and the J gene end by 5 bases; junction bases not matched to a gene: 8. CDR3 bases: TGTGCCAGCAGCCAAAAATACAGGGGGGTGGACAATGAGCAGTTCTTC. Its protein is CASSQKYRGVDNEQFF.

The genes are TRBV24-1 and TRBJ2-3; TRBD2 matches 8 bases. Trimming cost V 6 bases and J 4 bases; bases outside gene matches: 2. The CDR3 loop spans 13 amino acids. From germline, CDR1 is KGHDR and CDR2 SFDVKD. The DNA for the CDR3 is TGTGCCACCAGTCCGCGGGGGGCAGATACGCAGTATTTT. As protein: CATSPRGADTQYF.

The chain joins TRBV6-4 to TRBJ1-6; TRBD1 might be the D (5 bases). Germline CDR1 is MRHNA and CDR2 is SNTAGT. This CDR3 has 13 residues. With 2 bases removed from V and 10 bases from J, the gap between germline ends came to 9 bases. CDR3 sequence (DNA): TGTGCCAGCAGTGACCACCCAGGGTCACCCCTCCACTTT. This gives the protein CASSDHPGSPLHF.